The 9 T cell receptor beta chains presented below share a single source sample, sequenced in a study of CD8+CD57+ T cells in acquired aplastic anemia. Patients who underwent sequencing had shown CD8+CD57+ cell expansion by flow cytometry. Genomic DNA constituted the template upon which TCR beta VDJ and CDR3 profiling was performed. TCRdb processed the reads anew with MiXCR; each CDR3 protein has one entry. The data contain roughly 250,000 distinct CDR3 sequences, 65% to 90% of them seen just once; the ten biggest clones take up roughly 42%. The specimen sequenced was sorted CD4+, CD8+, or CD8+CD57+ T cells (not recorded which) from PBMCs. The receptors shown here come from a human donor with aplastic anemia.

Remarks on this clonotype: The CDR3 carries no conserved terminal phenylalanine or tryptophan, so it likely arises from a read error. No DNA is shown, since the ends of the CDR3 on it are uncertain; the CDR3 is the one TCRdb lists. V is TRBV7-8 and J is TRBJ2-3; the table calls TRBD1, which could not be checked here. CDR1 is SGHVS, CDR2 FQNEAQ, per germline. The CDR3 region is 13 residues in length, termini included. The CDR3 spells CASSDHPDGTAHS.

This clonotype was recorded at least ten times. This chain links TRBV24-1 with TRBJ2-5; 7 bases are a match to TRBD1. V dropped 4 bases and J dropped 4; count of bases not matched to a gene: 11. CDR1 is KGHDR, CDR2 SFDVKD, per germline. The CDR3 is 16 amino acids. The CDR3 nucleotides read TGTGCCACCAGTGACAAGAAAACAGGGGTCGGAGAGACCCAGTACTTC. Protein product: CATSDKKTGVGETQYF.

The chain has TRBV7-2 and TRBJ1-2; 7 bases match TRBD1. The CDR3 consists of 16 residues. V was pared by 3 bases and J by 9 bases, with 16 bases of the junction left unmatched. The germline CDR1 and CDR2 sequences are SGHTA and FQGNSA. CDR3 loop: CASSLKGGGDEDCYTF. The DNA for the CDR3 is TGTGCCAGCAGCTTGAAAGGGGGCGGCGACGAAGACTGCTACACCTTC.

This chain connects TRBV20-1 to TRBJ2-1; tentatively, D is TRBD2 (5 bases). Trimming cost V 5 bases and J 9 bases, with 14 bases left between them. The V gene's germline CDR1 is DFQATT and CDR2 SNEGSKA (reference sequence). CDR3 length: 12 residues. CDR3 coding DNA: TGCAGTGCTGACGACGGGAACAGTGAGCAGTTCTTC. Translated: CSADDGNSEQFF.

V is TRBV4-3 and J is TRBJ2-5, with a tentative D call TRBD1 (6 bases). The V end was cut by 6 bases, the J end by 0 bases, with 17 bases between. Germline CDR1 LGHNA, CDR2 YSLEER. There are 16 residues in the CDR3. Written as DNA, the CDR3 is TGCGCCAGCAGTTTTACCGGGACACCATACCAAGAGACCCAGTACTTC. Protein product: CASSFTGTPYQETQYF.

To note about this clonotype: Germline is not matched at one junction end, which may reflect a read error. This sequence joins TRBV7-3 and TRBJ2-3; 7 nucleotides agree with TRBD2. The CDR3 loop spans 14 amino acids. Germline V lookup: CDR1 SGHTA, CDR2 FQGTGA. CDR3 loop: CASCLAGDPDTQCF. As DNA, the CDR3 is TGTGCCAGCTGCTTAGCGGGCGACCCCGATACGCAGTGTTTT.

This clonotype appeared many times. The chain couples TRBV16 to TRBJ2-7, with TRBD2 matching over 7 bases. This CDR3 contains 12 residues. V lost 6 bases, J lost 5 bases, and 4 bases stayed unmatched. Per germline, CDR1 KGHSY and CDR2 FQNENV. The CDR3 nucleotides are TGTGCCAGCAGGACAGCGGGGCACGAGCAGTACGTC. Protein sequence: CASRTAGHEQYV.

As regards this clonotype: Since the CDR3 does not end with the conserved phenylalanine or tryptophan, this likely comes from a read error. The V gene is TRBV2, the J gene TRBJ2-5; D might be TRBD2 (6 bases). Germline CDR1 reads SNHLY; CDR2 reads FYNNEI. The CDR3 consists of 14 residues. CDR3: CATSGGGIQETQYC. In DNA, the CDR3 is TGTGCCACCAGTGGTGGCGGGATCCAAGAGACCCAGTACTGC.

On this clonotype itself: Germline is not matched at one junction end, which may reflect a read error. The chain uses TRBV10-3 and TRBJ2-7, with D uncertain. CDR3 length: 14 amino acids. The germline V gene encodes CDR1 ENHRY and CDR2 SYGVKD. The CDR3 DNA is TGTGCCATTAGTGGGTCAGCTTTCTCCTACAAGCAGTACTTC. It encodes CAISGSAFSYKQYF.